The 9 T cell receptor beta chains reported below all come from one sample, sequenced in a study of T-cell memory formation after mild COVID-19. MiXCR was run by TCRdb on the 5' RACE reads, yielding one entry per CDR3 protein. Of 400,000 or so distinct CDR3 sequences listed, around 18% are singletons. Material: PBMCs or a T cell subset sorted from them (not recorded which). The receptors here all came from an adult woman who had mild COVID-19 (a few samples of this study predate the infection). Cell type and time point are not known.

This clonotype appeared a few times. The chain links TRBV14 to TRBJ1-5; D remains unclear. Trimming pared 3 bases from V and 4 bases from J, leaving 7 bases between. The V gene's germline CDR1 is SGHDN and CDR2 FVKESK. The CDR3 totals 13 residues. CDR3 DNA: TGTGCCAGCAGCCAGGCGGCAAATCAGCCCCAGCATTTT. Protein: CASSQAANQPQHF.

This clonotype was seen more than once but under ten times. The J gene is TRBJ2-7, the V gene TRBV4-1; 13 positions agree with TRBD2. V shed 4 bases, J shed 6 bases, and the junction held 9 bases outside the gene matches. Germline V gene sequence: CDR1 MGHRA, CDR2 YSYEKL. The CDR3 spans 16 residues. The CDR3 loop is CASSPGLAGPWGEQYF. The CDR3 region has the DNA TGCGCCAGCAGCCCGGGACTAGCGGGGCCCTGGGGCGAGCAGTACTTC.

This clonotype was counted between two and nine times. The DNA for the CDR3 is TGCGCCAGCAGCTTGGCCGAACAGGGAAGGGGCTACACCTTC. Translated, it gives CASSLAEQGRGYTF. The rearrangement uses TRBV5-1 and TRBJ1-2; tentatively, D is TRBD1 (6 bases). The V end was cut by 0 bases, the J end by 8 bases, with 14 bases between. The V gene's germline CDR1 is SGHRS and CDR2 YFSETQ. The CDR3 is made up of 14 amino acids.

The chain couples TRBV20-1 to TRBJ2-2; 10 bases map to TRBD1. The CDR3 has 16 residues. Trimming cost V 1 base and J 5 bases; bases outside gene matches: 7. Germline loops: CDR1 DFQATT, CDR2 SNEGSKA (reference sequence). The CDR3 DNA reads TGCAGTGCTAGAGTAATGGGACAGGGGTTAACCGGGGAGCTGTTTTTT. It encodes CSARVMGQGLTGELFF.

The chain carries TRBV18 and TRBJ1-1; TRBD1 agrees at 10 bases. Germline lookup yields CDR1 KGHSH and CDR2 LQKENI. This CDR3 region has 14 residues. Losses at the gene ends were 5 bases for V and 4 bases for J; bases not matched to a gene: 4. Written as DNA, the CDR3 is TGTGCCAGCTCAGCGGACAGGGGGTTCACTGAAGCTTTCTTT. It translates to CASSADRGFTEAFF.

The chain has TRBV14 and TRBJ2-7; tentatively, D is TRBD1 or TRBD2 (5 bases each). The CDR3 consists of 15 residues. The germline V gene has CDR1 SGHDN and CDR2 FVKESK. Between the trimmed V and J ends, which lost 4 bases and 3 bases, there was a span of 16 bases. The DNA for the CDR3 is TGTGCCAGCAGCCGCCCGGGACCGGCTGGCTACGAGCAGTACTTC. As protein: CASSRPGPAGYEQYF.

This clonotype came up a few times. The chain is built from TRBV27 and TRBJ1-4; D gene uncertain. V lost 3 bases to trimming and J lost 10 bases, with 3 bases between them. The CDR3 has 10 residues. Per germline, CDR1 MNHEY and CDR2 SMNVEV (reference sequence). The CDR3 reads CASSFGKLFF. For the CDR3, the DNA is TGTGCCAGCAGTTTTGGAAAACTGTTTTTT.

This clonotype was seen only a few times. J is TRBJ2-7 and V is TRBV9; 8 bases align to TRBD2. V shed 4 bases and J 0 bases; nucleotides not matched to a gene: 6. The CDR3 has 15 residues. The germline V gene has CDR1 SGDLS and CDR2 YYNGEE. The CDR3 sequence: CASSPTSGLSYEQYF. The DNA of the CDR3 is TGTGCCAGCAGCCCAACTAGCGGCCTCTCCTACGAGCAGTACTTC.

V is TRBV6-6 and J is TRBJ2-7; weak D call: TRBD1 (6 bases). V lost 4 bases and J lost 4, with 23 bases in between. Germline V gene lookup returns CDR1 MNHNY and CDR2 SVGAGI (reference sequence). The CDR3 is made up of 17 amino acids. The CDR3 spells CASSFSPGHPWDYEQYF. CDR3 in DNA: TGTGCCAGCAGTTTCTCGCCGGGACACCCCTGGGATTACGAGCAGTACTTC.